The source of this T cell receptor beta chain is a study of blood T cell repertoires in COVID-19. On the study more broadly: Donors in the United States, Italy and Spain gave samples during acute or convalescent COVID-19. From T cells, B-cell-depleted T cells, or PBMCs came the material, which was cDNA or gDNA.

CDR1 SQVTM and CDR2 ANQGSEA come from the germline V gene. The CDR3 loop spans 14 amino acids. With V trimmed by 6 bases and J by 3 bases, 7 bases remained unmatched. Produced via immunoSEQ multiplex PCR; TCRdb's table is partial and in-frame only. Among about 19,000 clones listed, approximately 88% were seen once. This sequence originates from a human donor in a cohort sampled during active COVID-19. The rearrangement uses TRBV29-1 and TRBJ1-4, with 7 positions matching TRBD1. Sequenced material: peripheral blood. CDR3 amino acids: CSVTTGAANEKLFF. For the CDR3, the DNA is TGCAGCGTCACCACAGGGGCAGCTAATGAAAAACTGTTTTTT.